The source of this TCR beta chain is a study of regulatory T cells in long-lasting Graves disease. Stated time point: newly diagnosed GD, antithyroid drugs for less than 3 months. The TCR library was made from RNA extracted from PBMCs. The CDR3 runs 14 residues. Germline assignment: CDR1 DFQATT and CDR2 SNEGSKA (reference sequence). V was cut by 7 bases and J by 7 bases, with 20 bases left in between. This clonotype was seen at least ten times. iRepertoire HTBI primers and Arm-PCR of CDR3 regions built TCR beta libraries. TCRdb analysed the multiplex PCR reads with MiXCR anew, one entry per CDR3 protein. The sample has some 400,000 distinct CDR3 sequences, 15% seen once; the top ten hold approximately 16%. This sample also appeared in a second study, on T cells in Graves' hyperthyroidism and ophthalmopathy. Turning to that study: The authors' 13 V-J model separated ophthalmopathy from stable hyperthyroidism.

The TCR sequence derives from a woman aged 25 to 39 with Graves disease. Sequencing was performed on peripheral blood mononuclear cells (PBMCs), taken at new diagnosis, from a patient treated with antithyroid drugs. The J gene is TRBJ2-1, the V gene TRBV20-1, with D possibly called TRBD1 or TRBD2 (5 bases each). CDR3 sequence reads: CSGRRGARKNEQFF. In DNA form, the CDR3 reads TGCAGTGGCAGACGAGGGGCGCGGAAAAATGAGCAGTTCTTC.